Listed here are 22 T cell receptor beta chains from one sample, sequenced in a study of cytomegalovirus exposure and HLA in healthy donors. PCR employed 60 Vbeta and 13 Jbeta primers. Clones were sequenced by immunoSEQ multiplex PCR, and TCRdb holds only the in-frame ones, with some missing. The data show under 70,000 clones, 86% seen once. What was sequenced was PBMCs. Every receptor here comes from a woman aged 30 to 39 in good health and CMV-seronegative.

In this sample, this clone turned up once. The rearrangement uses TRBV5-1 and TRBJ2-5, with 8 bases matching TRBD2. This CDR3 region has 15 residues. Trimming removed 0 bases from V and 4 bases from J; junction bases left unmatched: 5. Germline loops: CDR1 SGHRS, CDR2 YFSETQ. In nucleotides, the CDR3 is TGCGCCAGCAGCTTGGCCGGGACTAGTTTAGAGACCCAGTACTTC. Residues: CASSLAGTSLETQYF.

V usage is TRBV6-5 and J usage is TRBJ2-1; 9 bases align to TRBD2. This CDR3 is built from 14 residues. Looked up from germline, CDR1 is MNHEY and CDR2 is SVGAGI. V shed 6 bases and J 7 bases; nucleotides not matched to a gene: 7. For the CDR3, the DNA is TGTGCCAGCAGAAAAGGACTAGCGCCTAATGAGCAGTTCTTC. It codes for CASRKGLAPNEQFF.

The rearrangement joins TRBV19 to TRBJ1-4, with a possible D match to TRBD1 (5 bases). CDR1 LNHDA and CDR2 SQIVND come from the germline V gene (reference sequence). The germline V and J ends were trimmed by 5 bases and 6 bases, with 19 bases remaining between them. The CDR3 has 16 residues. CDR3 loop: CASSSSGRARDEKLFF. CDR3 DNA: TGTGCCAGTAGTTCGTCGGGCAGGGCAAGGGATGAAAAACTGTTTTTT.

This clone has only a few counts. This rearrangement joins TRBV9 to TRBJ1-4, with a weak D call TRBD1 (5 bases). Germline loops: CDR1 SGDLS, CDR2 YYNGEE. Trimming took off 0 bases at V and 5 bases at J, with 11 bases between the two ends. The CDR3 sequence is 15 residues long. The CDR3, as DNA: TGTGCCAGCAGCGTAGGGGGGAGGAGGAATGAAAAACTGTTTTTT. The encoded protein is CASSVGGRRNEKLFF. Drawing the rest from reference TRBV9 and TRBJ1-4, the complete variable domain is DSGVTQTPKHLITATGQRVTLRCSPRSGDLSVYWYQQSLDQGLQFLIQYYNGEERAKGNILERFSAQQFPDLHSELNLSSLELGDSALYFCASSVGGRRNEKLFFGSGTQLSVL.

The J gene is TRBJ2-7, the V gene TRBV10-2; 10 bases align to TRBD1. Germline CDR1 reads WSHSY; CDR2 reads SAAADI. The length of the CDR3 is 14 residues. J gave up 6 bases and V 6 bases, and 8 bases lay outside the gene matches. CDR3 in DNA: TGCGCCAGCAGACCTGGGACAGGGGCTCGCGAGCAGTACTTC. Translating gives CASRPGTGAREQYF.

Written as DNA, the CDR3 is TGTGCCAGTAGTAGGAATGCGGGACGGAGCTACGAGCAGTACTTC. Protein product: CASSRNAGRSYEQYF. The chain links TRBV19 to TRBJ2-7, with D possibly matching TRBD2 (6 bases). Germline assignment: CDR1 LNHDA and CDR2 SQIVND (reference sequence). Between the trimmed V and J ends, which lost 4 bases and 3 bases, there was a span of 16 bases. The CDR3 length is 15 residues.

This chain links TRBV20-1 with TRBJ1-1, with D unresolved. This CDR3 comprises 10 residues. CDR1 and CDR2 from the germline V gene are DFQATT and SNEGSKA (reference sequence). Deletions cut 6 bases from V and 3 bases from J, with 5 bases between. The CDR3 region is CSAVYTEAFF. As DNA, the CDR3 is TGCAGTGCCGTTTACACTGAAGCTTTCTTT.

The chain combines TRBV6-1 with TRBJ2-1; 7 bases map to TRBD1. The germline CDR1 and CDR2 sequences are MNHNS and SASEGT. The CDR3 is 14 amino acids. After removal of 8 bases from V and 7 bases from J, the junction contained 11 bases not matched to a gene. CDR3 in DNA: TGTGCCAGCCAAGGACAGGTCCAAAGGAATGAGCAGTTCTTC. It specifies CASQGQVQRNEQFF.

The rearrangement uses TRBV5-6 and TRBJ2-5; D ambiguous. Germline CDR1 SGHDT, CDR2 YYEEEE. The V and J ends lost 0 bases and 1 base respectively, with 7 bases between them. The CDR3 contains 14 residues. CDR3 protein: CASSLESFQETQYF. In DNA, the CDR3 is TGTGCCAGCAGCTTGGAATCCTTCCAAGAGACCCAGTACTTC.

This clone has just a few counts. The rearrangement links TRBV27 to TRBJ1-5; D is uncertain. The CDR3 contains 17 residues. The V end lost 5 bases, the J end lost 0 bases, and 17 bases lay between the germline ends. Looked up from germline, CDR1 is MNHEY and CDR2 is SMNVEV (reference sequence). In DNA, the CDR3 is TGTGCCAGCAGTGCAGACGACGGAGGTCATAGCAATCAGCCCCAGCATTTT. Translated: CASSADDGGHSNQPQHF.

The gene calls are TRBV7-8 and TRBJ2-7, with 8 bases aligning to TRBD1. This CDR3 is 14 amino acids long. Germline values: CDR1 SGHVS, CDR2 FQNEAQ. The V and J ends lost 5 bases and 4 bases, in that order; junction bases with no gene match: 7. In DNA form, the CDR3 reads TGTGCCAGCAGCGAACGGACAGGGAGGTACGAGCAGTACTTC. Amino acids: CASSERTGRYEQYF.

This clone was observed a single time. CDR3 sequence: CASSYSKQGTYEQYF. The DNA of the CDR3 is TGTGCCAGCAGTTACTCGAAACAGGGGACCTACGAGCAGTACTTC. The chain joins TRBV6-5 to TRBJ2-7; TRBD1 aligns across 7 bases. Germline CDR1 and CDR2: MNHEY and SVGAGI. The CDR3 loop spans 15 amino acids. V was pared by 0 bases and J by 2 bases, with 4 bases of the junction left unmatched.

The gene calls are TRBV7-9 and TRBJ2-7, with a weak D call TRBD1 (7 bases). Between the trimmed V and J ends, which lost 1 base and 4 bases, there was a span of 14 bases. The germline V gene has CDR1 SEHNR and CDR2 FQNEAQ (reference sequence). The CDR3 is 15 residues long. The CDR3 nucleotides are TGTGCCAGCAGCTTAGAGGGCAGGGGGGTTTACGAGCAGTACTTC. As protein: CASSLEGRGVYEQYF.

This chain connects TRBV4-3 to TRBJ2-3; 7 bases line up with TRBD1. The ends lost 0 bases at V and 4 bases at J; junction bases unmatched: 7. Germline values: CDR1 LGHNA, CDR2 YSLEER. The length of the CDR3 is 16 residues. CDR3 DNA sequence: TGCGCCAGCAGCCAAGATGCCAGGGGGTTCGCAGATACGCAGTATTTT. Protein product: CASSQDARGFADTQYF.

J is TRBJ2-3 and V is TRBV19, with D possibly matching TRBD2 (5 bases). The germline CDR1 and CDR2 sequences are LNHDA and SQIVND (reference sequence). Deletions cut 2 bases from V and 2 bases from J, with 11 bases between. CDR3 length equals 15 residues. The CDR3 region has the DNA TGTGCCAGTAGTATAAGGACTTCCGTCACAGATACGCAGTATTTT. Its translation: CASSIRTSVTDTQYF.

This chain joins TRBV28 and TRBJ2-2; 7 nucleotides align to TRBD2. Germline V gives CDR1 MDHEN, CDR2 SYDVKM. V shed 2 bases, J shed 5 bases, and the junction held 5 bases outside the gene matches. CDR3 length equals 15 residues. The CDR3 DNA follows: TGTGCCAGCAGTTTAAGGGCGCGGGGGACCGGGGAGCTGTTTTTT. Translation: CASSLRARGTGELFF.

This clone was found once. The CDR3 DNA reads TGTGCCAGCAGCTTAGTTCTAGCGGGAGGTAAAGTTTACAATGAGCAGTTCTTC. Translation: CASSLVLAGGKVYNEQFF. The chain is built from TRBV7-2 and TRBJ2-1; 11 bases align to TRBD2. CDR3 size: 18 residues. Germline trimming cut 1 base from V and 4 bases from J; bases unmatched to any gene: 9. Looked up from germline, CDR1 is SGHTA and CDR2 is FQGNSA. The full variable domain, in which reference TRBV7-2 and TRBJ2-1 provide the parts outside the CDR3, is GAGVSQSPSNKVTEKGKDVELRCDPISGHTALYWYRQSLGQGLEFLIYFQGNSAPDKSGLPSDRFSAERTGGSVSTLTIQRTQQEDSAVYLCASSLVLAGGKVYNEQFFGPGTRLTVL.

The chain carries TRBV13 and TRBJ2-5; perhaps TRBD1 as D (7 bases). The J call may be incorrect, as the DNA end agrees better with TRBJ2-7. The CDR3 runs to 13 residues. CDR1 PRHDT and CDR2 FYEKMQ come from the germline V gene (reference sequence). The CDR3 DNA reads as TGTGCCAGCAGCCTCAGGGGGGCCTACGAGCAGTACTTC. This translates into CASSLRGAYEQYF.

The chain couples TRBV18 to TRBJ2-7; D ambiguous. CDR1 is KGHSH, CDR2 LQKENI, per germline. V was shortened by 2 bases and J by 3 bases, with 11 bases between the two germline ends. This CDR3 spans 14 amino acids. As DNA, the CDR3 is TGTGCCAGCTCACCAACGGCGGAGAGCTACGAGCAGTACTTC. It is translated as CASSPTAESYEQYF.

The rearrangement joins TRBV9 to TRBJ2-5, with 8 bases identical to TRBD2. V lost 0 bases, J lost 2 bases, and 3 bases stayed unmatched. CDR1 is SGDLS, CDR2 YYNGEE, per germline. This CDR3 region has 15 residues. Here the CDR3 DNA reads TGTGCCAGCAGCGTAGACGGGAGGGTTCAAGAGACCCAGTACTTC. Translating gives CASSVDGRVQETQYF.

The genes are TRBV30 and TRBJ1-4; perhaps TRBD1 as D (5 bases). V was clipped by 1 base and J by 6 bases, with 15 bases between them. The germline CDR1 and CDR2 sequences are GTSNPN and SVGIG (reference sequence). The CDR3 consists of 15 residues. The CDR3 DNA is TGTGCCTGGAGTGGAGGTTATTCAGGGTATGAAAAACTGTTTTTT. The encoded protein is CAWSGGYSGYEKLFF.

The V gene is TRBV6-5, the J gene TRBJ2-1; D is uncertain. CDR3 length: 13 amino acids. Germline V gives CDR1 MNHEY, CDR2 SVGAGI. Trimming stripped 6 bases from V and 7 bases from J, with 13 bases between. CDR3 amino acids: CASSLRSGNEQFF. CDR3 coding DNA: TGTGCCAGCAGCCTCCGGTCCGGGAATGAGCAGTTCTTC.